The 14 T cell receptor beta chains below all came from one sample that was sequenced in a study of somatic mutations in cytotoxic T cells in rheumatoid arthritis. Method: immunoSEQ multiplex PCR; TCRdb's copy keeps in-frame clones and lacks some. The repertoire has 15,000 to 20,000 clones, approximately 77% of them found once; the top ten carry roughly 10%. The sequenced sample was CD8+ T cells sorted from blood. These receptors all come from an adult with rheumatoid arthritis.

The chain joins TRBV9 to TRBJ2-1; TRBD1 aligns across 9 bases. CDR1 and CDR2 from the germline V gene are SGDLS and YYNGEE. The CDR3 extends over 17 amino acids. The V segment lost 4 bases and the J segment 3 bases; nucleotides outside the gene matches: 11. CDR3 sequence reads: CASSPTDRGGFYNEQFF. In DNA, the CDR3 is TGTGCCAGCAGCCCCACGGACAGGGGCGGTTTCTACAATGAGCAGTTCTTC.

This chain joins TRBV6-5 and TRBJ2-6, with 7 positions matching TRBD1. This CDR3 is 16 amino acids long. After removal of 0 bases from V and 1 base from J, the junction contained 0 bases not matched to a gene. CDR1 and CDR2 from the germline V gene are MNHEY and SVGAGI. The CDR3 protein is CASSYSTGSGANVLTF. The CDR3 coding sequence is TGTGCCAGCAGTTACTCGACAGGGTCTGGGGCCAACGTCCTGACTTTC.

This rearrangement joins TRBV2 to TRBJ1-5, with D perhaps matching TRBD1 (5 bases). Germline CDR1 and CDR2: SNHLY and FYNNEI. V was trimmed by 8 bases and J by 2 bases, leaving 10 bases between them. The CDR3 is 13 residues long. The CDR3 here is CASGGEGNQPQHF. The CDR3 nucleotides are TGTGCCAGCGGGGGGGAGGGCAATCAGCCCCAGCATTTT.

In its sample, this clone was seen once. CDR3 in DNA: TGTGCCAGCAGCGTAGGGCTCACAGTTAGCACAGATACGCAGTATTTT. This translates into CASSVGLTVSTDTQYF. The V call is TRBV9, the J call TRBJ2-3; D unclear. The CDR3 spans 16 residues. Germline values: CDR1 SGDLS, CDR2 YYNGEE. Trimming stripped 0 bases from V and 0 bases from J, with 11 bases between.

This chain connects TRBV2 to TRBJ2-7; 7 bases agree with TRBD1. Germline V lookup: CDR1 SNHLY, CDR2 FYNNEI. V shed 8 bases, J shed 3 bases, and the junction held 10 bases outside the gene matches. The CDR3 is 14 amino acids. The CDR3 region is CASRDINRGYEQYV. CDR3 sequence (DNA): TGTGCCAGCCGGGATATAAACAGGGGCTACGAGCAGTACGTC.

This chain links TRBV29-1 with TRBJ2-3; maybe TRBD2 (6 bases). The germline gives CDR1 SQVTM, CDR2 ANQGSEA. The CDR3 runs to 14 residues. The V gene lost 4 bases and the J gene lost 1 base, with 12 bases spanning the gap. The CDR3 DNA sequence: TGCAGCGTTGGGGTGGCGGGGCGCACAGATACGCAGTATTTT. Amino acid sequence: CSVGVAGRTDTQYF.

The rearrangement links TRBV6-1 to TRBJ1-2, with D possibly TRBD1 on 5 matching bases. The CDR3 is made up of 13 amino acids. Per germline, CDR1 MNHNS and CDR2 SASEGT. V shed 7 bases and J shed 6 bases, with 15 bases lying between them. The CDR3 region is CASMVPGLHGYTF. In nucleotides, the CDR3 is TGTGCCAGCATGGTACCGGGACTCCATGGCTACACCTTC.

V and J are TRBV19 and TRBJ2-7; D possibly corresponds to TRBD2 (5 bases). Per the germline V gene, CDR1 is LNHDA and CDR2 is SQIVND (reference sequence). The ends were cut back, 5 bases at V and 3 bases at J, with 23 bases in the middle. This CDR3 region has 17 residues. The CDR3 protein is CASSGSGSSEVGYEQYF. The CDR3 DNA is TGTGCCAGTAGTGGGTCCGGCAGCTCGGAGGTCGGCTACGAGCAGTACTTC.

The V and J genes are TRBV5-6 and TRBJ2-3; 8 bases map to TRBD2. In germline, CDR1 is SGHDT, CDR2 YYEEEE. The CDR3 is 16 residues long. J lost 2 bases, V lost 0 bases, and 5 bases had no gene match. The CDR3 is CASSLDIGGATDTQYF. In DNA form, the CDR3 reads TGTGCCAGCAGCTTGGATATCGGGGGGGCCACAGATACGCAGTATTTT.

The gene calls are TRBV11-2 and TRBJ1-2, with TRBD1 matching over 7 bases. This CDR3 spans 13 amino acids. Germline CDR1 is SGHAT and CDR2 is FQNNGV. The trim removed 4 bases at V and 4 bases at J, leaving 3 bases unmatched. CDR3 sequence: CASSSGTVYGYTF. CDR3 sequence (DNA): TGTGCCAGCAGCTCCGGGACAGTCTATGGCTACACCTTC. The whole variable domain, filled in from reference TRBV11-2 and TRBJ1-2, reads EAGVAQSPRYKIIEKRQSVAFWCNPISGHATLYWYQQILGQGPKLLIQFQNNGVVDDSQLPKDRFSAERLKGVDSTLKIQPAKLEDSAVYLCASSSGTVYGYTFGSGTRLTVV.

The rearrangement uses TRBV7-8 and TRBJ1-4; 7 nucleotides align to TRBD1. The V gene end was trimmed by 6 bases and the J gene end by 7 bases; junction bases not matched to a gene: 5. In germline, CDR1 is SGHVS, CDR2 FQNEAQ. CDR3 length: 13 amino acids. The CDR3 sequence: CASRKGGPEKLFF. CDR3 bases: TGTGCCAGCAGAAAAGGGGGCCCTGAAAAACTGTTTTTT.

The chain carries TRBV5-6 and TRBJ2-1; D call uncertain. Germline V gene lookup returns CDR1 SGHDT and CDR2 YYEEEE. The CDR3 covers 13 residues. V shed 4 bases and J shed 5 bases, with 10 bases lying between them. As DNA, the CDR3 is TGTGCCAGCAGCCTCCCACTGAACAATGAGCAGTTCTTC. Protein product: CASSLPLNNEQFF.

This clone was seen more than once but under ten times. This rearrangement joins TRBV19 to TRBJ1-6; possibly TRBD1 for D (5 bases). The CDR3 sequence is 15 residues long. CDR1 is LNHDA, CDR2 SQIVND, per germline (reference sequence). V gave up 1 base and J gave up 8 bases, with 12 bases separating them. DNA of the CDR3: TGTGCCAGTAGTATAGCGGCGGGGCTCGATTCACCCCTCCACTTT. Protein: CASSIAAGLDSPLHF.

This clone was found a few times. The rearrangement links TRBV5-1 to TRBJ2-1; unclear D gene. Trimming stripped 2 bases from V and 4 bases from J, with 7 bases between. CDR3 size: 13 residues. The germline CDR1 and CDR2 sequences are SGHRS and YFSETQ. The CDR3 nucleotides read TGCGCCAGCAGCTTTGAGGTTTACAATGAGCAGTTCTTC. Its translation: CASSFEVYNEQFF.